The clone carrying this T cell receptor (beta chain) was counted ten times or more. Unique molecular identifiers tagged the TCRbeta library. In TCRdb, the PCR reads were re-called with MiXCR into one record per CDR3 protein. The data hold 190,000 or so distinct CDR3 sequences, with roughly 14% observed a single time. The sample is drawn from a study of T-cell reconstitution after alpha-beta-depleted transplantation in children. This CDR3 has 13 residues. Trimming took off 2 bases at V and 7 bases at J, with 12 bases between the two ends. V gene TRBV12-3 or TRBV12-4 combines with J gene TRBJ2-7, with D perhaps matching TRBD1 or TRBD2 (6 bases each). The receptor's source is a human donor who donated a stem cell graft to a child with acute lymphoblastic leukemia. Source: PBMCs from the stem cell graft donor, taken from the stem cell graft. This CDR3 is CASSLRGAGEQYF. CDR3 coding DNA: TGTGCCAGCAGTTTAAGGGGGGCGGGGGAGCAGTACTTC.